A single T cell receptor beta chain is shown here with its context. Sequenced by immunoSEQ multiplex PCR; TCRdb stores in-frame clones only, minus some. The table records 140,000 to 150,000 clones, 80% to 95% of them present only once. V lost 4 bases, J lost 10 bases, and 14 bases stayed unmatched. Germline loops: CDR1 SGHRS, CDR2 YFSETQ. The CDR3 sequence is 18 residues long. The sample comes from a study of T cell responses to AZD1222 COVID-19 vaccine. The genes are TRBV5-1 and TRBJ2-1; 16 nucleotides align to TRBD2. This clonotype originated in an adult in good health. The input for sequencing was peripheral blood, taken on day 0 of AZD1222 vaccination. The CDR3 loop is CASSKTGTSGRESGEQFF. Here the CDR3 DNA reads TGCGCCAGCAGCAAAACCGGGACTAGCGGGAGGGAGTCCGGGGAGCAGTTCTTC.